This T cell receptor (beta chain) came from a study of siplizumab effects on memory and regulatory T cells. Study-level points and caveats: Naive T cells appeared more varied than memory cells and looked like key alloresponse contributors.

Points on this clone: Its antigen remains unknown.

The germline V gene encodes CDR1 KGHSH and CDR2 LQKENI. The V and J ends lost 1 base and 0 bases respectively, with 7 bases between them. CDR3 length equals 14 residues. Sequenced by immunoSEQ multiplex PCR; TCRdb stores in-frame clones only, minus some. The sample shows some 110,000 clones, over 90% of them seen only once. Sequenced sample: Tregs sorted from blood. The chain recombines TRBV18 with TRBJ2-7; D ambiguous. This TCR was sampled from a human donor in good health. CDR3 nucleotides: TGTGCCAGCTCACCACGACACCTCTCCTACGAGCAGTACTTC. It is translated as CASSPRHLSYEQYF.